This T cell receptor (beta chain) was captured by sequencing in a study of blood T cell repertoires in COVID-19. Profiling relied on immunoSEQ multiplex PCR, and the TCRdb table lists in-frame clones only, not all of them. This table has about 120,000 clones, approximately 85% appearing once. This clone appeared a single time. V lost 8 bases to trimming and J lost 5 bases; unmatched junction nucleotides: 10. Germline V lookup: CDR1 KGHSH, CDR2 LQKENI. The CDR3 consists of 14 residues. The chain has TRBV18 and TRBJ1-1; 8 bases agree with TRBD1. The source material was peripheral blood. The receptor was derived from a human donor in a cohort sampled during active COVID-19. The chain's CDR3 is CASNNQGAGTEAFF. The CDR3 DNA sequence: TGTGCCAGCAACAACCAGGGGGCAGGGACTGAAGCTTTCTTT. Combining the CDR3 with reference TRBV18 and TRBJ1-1 gives the whole variable domain NAGVMQNPRHLVRRRGQEARLRCSPMKGHSHVYWYRQLPEEGLKFMVYLQKENIIDESGMPKERFSAEFPKEGPSILRIQQVVRGDSAAYFCASNNQGAGTEAFFGQGTRLTVV.